This T cell receptor beta chain derives from a study of cytomegalovirus exposure and HLA in healthy donors. On this clone itself: Antigen unknown.

Those who donated were healthy bone marrow donors. In nominal health when sampled, donors likely had unrecorded immune exposures nonetheless. The primer mix had 60 Vbeta and 13 Jbeta primers. Clones were sequenced by immunoSEQ multiplex PCR, and TCRdb holds only the in-frame ones, with some missing. The sample consists of 55,000 to 75,000 clones, 87% of them appearing once. Study observations and caveats: Highest at DRB1 and lowest at HLA-C, TCR association rates differed among HLA loci in a later analysis. Reportedly, cytomegalovirus status was diagnosed with high sensitivity and specificity.

The receptor comes from a man between 18 and 29 years old in good health and CMV-seronegative. The source material was PBMCs.

The CDR3 here is CASSLSLQPQHF. The CDR3 DNA is TGTGCCAGCAGCTTATCCTTGCAGCCCCAGCATTTT. This chain connects TRBV7-8 to TRBJ1-5; D gene unclear. V shed 2 bases and J shed 7 bases, with 6 bases lying between them. This CDR3 comprises 12 residues. Germline loops: CDR1 SGHVS, CDR2 FQNEAQ.